This TCR beta chain was observed in a study of Ad26.COV2.S vaccination and SARS-CoV-2 variants. Study-wide context: The vaccine Ad26.COV2.S was put into the muscle once, or twice with 56 days between. Overall study results and limits: Placebo recipients had lower spike-specific TCR breadth than vaccine recipients.

Treatment given: over 15 received Ad26.COV2.S at low or high dose, single or two shots; several received placebo; per-sample allocation not given. Vaccine and placebo recipients were sampled on day 63 after the first injection. Participants' vaccine, an Ad26 vector, delivered Wuhan-strain SARS-CoV-2 spike. This table comes from immunoSEQ multiplex PCR, and its TCRdb copy is limited to in-frame clones, with some not included. The sample lists more than 350,000 clones; about 93% were seen once. This clone appeared once. Antigen specificity is unknown. Deletions cut 1 base from V and 6 bases from J, with 16 bases between. In germline, CDR1 is SGHTA, CDR2 FQGNSA. There are 16 residues in the CDR3.

The rearrangement joins TRBV7-2 to TRBJ2-1, with TRBD2 as a possible D gene (5 bases). Source: peripheral blood, taken in a trial of Ad26.COV2.S vaccine versus placebo. This TCR was recovered from a person aged 18-65 years who received the Ad26.COV2.S COVID-19 vaccine or a placebo. The CDR3 spells CASSLVISQRINEQFF. CDR3 bases: TGTGCCAGCAGCTTAGTAATCTCGCAGCGGATCAATGAGCAGTTCTTC.